This is a list of T cell receptor beta chains from one sample in a study of T cells in Graves' hyperthyroidism and ophthalmopathy. A single record per CDR3 protein comes from TCRdb applying MiXCR to the multiplex PCR reads. The sample carries about 590,000 distinct CDR3 sequences, 12% to 15% recorded once. The sample was blood. These receptors were collected from a woman aged 18-30 years with Graves' ophthalmopathy. Each CDR3 is given without its conserved first and last residue. Each record gives: V gene, J gene, CDR3 protein.

TRBV12-3/TRBV12-4	TRBJ2-3	ASLNWWGARTDTQY
TRBV29-1	TRBJ2-3	SVGASGRRADTQY
TRBV2	TRBJ2-7	ASSEYPVGASYEQY
TRBV27	TRBJ2-3	ASSPEGWDHTDTQY
TRBV7-9	TRBJ1-1	ASIPDLNTEAF
TRBV7-3	TRBJ2-2	ASSPIGPGELF
TRBV29-1	TRBJ1-1	SGLPGLNTEAF
TRBV6-5	TRBJ1-2	ASSYSGDRGLEDYGYT
TRBV5-1	TRBJ1-1	ASSRDRPNAEAF
TRBV12-3/TRBV12-4	TRBJ2-3	ASSLGQGINTQY
TRBV11-2	TRBJ1-1	ASSLKSGGLAF
TRBV7-3	TRBJ2-7	ASSPGSHSYEQY
TRBV6-2/TRBV6-3	TRBJ2-1	ASSYSKREVLF
TRBV10-3	TRBJ2-3	AISGLAARTDTQY
TRBV7-9	TRBJ2-7	ASSQPDLSSSYEQY
TRBV6-2/TRBV6-3	TRBJ2-3	ASSWGYSGTSADTQY
TRBV7-2	TRBJ2-1	ASSPLLASGGYNEQF
TRBV7-9	TRBJ2-1	ASSLGRNYNEQF
TRBV27	TRBJ2-1	ASSFPGLDYNEQF
TRBV19	TRBJ2-1	AHSHSWGDNEQF
TRBV10-3	TRBJ2-1	AISAGTSGFYNEQF
TRBV7-2	TRBJ2-5	ASTRLAGPRETQY
TRBV18	TRBJ1-1	ASSHARDERTEAF
TRBV4-1	TRBJ1-2	ASSQGGQNYGYT
TRBV28	TRBJ1-2	ATEAGHDYGYT
TRBV30	TRBJ1-5	AWSAGGGQPQH
TRBV28	TRBJ2-2	ASREGLAQNTGELF
TRBV28	TRBJ1-5	ASTTYLDTGIHQPQH
TRBV11-2	TRBJ2-1	ASSLGTSNNEQF
TRBV28	TRBJ1-1	ATIVYDSGPKNTEAF
TRBV4-3	TRBJ2-2	ASSQEPAGVAGELF
TRBV12-3/TRBV12-4	TRBJ1-1	ASSPTGVNTEAF
TRBV9	TRBJ2-2	ASSVRRVGVNTGGLF
TRBV28	TRBJ2-1	ASSVIYNEQF
TRBV28	TRBJ2-3	ASSLSGQGPHNTQY
TRBV6-1	TRBJ1-2	ASSWTGGDYGYT
TRBV5-6	TRBJ1-2	ASSLIDGYT
TRBV2	TRBJ2-6	ASVFPQSSGANVLT
TRBV6-5	TRBJ2-6	ASSSGTGVLAGANVLT
TRBV6-2/TRBV6-3	TRBJ2-5	ASSYVIAGTQETQY
TRBV7-9	TRBJ2-1	ASSPFLTSGRLNEQF
TRBV6-5	TRBJ2-7	ASSYSRTSGSKSYEQY
TRBV19	TRBJ1-2	ASSIATSLGGYT
TRBV9	TRBJ2-3	ASSVANIDYTDTQY
TRBV29-1	TRBJ2-2	SVEEGAGFSGELF
TRBV3-1	TRBJ2-5	ASSQVTSAKY
TRBV10-3	TRBJ1-1	AISEPGGPSEAF
TRBV9	TRBJ2-7	ASSGDPLSYEQY
TRBV6-1	TRBJ1-5	ASSGSPRGEMGPQH
TRBV15	TRBJ1-6	ATSRGQGESPLH